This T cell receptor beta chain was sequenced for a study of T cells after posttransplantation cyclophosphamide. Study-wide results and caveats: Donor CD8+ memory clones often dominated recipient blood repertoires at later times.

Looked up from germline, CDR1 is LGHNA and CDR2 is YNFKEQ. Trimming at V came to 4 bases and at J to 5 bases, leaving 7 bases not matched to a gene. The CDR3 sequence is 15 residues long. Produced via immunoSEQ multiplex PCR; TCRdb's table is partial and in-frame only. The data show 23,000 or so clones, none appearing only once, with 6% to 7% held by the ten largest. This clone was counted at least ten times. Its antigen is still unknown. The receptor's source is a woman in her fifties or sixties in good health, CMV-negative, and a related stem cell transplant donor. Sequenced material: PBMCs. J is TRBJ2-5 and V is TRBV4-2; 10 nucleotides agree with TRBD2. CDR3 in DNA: TGTGCCAGCAGCCCCCAGCGGGGGGGCCTGGAGACCCAGTACTTC. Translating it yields CASSPQRGGLETQYF.